This TCR beta chain was sequenced in a study of CD8 T cells in Susac syndrome. The CDR3 is made up of 13 amino acids. Between the trimmed V and J ends, which lost 1 base and 7 bases, there was a span of 8 bases. CDR1 and CDR2 from the germline V gene are LGHNA and YNFKEQ. RNA in amounts of about 0.5 to 1 ug was reverse transcribed with random hexamers. One entry per CDR3 protein, called by TCRdb with MiXCR from the immunoSEQ multiplex PCR reads. Here the sample spans about 300,000 distinct CDR3 sequences, around 89% being singletons. The genes are TRBV4-2 and TRBJ1-5; the D is unclear. This TCR derives from a human donor with multiple sclerosis. The specimen was CD8+ T cells from PBMCs. CDR3 in DNA: TGTGCCAGCAGCCAAGTCCTGGAACAGCCCCAGCATTTT. Its translation is CASSQVLEQPQHF.